This is a list of T cell receptor beta chains from one sample in a study of blood T cell repertoires in COVID-19. Generated by immunoSEQ multiplex PCR, the TCRdb table keeps only in-frame clones and is missing some. Among 60,000 to 75,000 clones, around nine tenths were seen once, and the ten largest hold more than 15%. Sample: peripheral blood. Receptors originate from a woman older than 75 with acute or convalescent COVID-19. CDR3s include the opening cysteine and the closing phenylalanine or tryptophan. D genes are given only for firm matches. Only part of the rows carry a size: once, few, many, or a class if the clone is expanded.

clone_size: .
d_call: TRBD1
j_call: TRBJ1-5
v_call: TRBV4-2
cdr3_nt: TGTGCCAGCAGCCAAGGGACAGGGGTAAACAATCAGCCCCAGCATTTT
cdr3_aa: CASSQGTGVNNQPQHF

clone_size: .
d_call: TRBD2
j_call: TRBJ2-6
v_call: TRBV27
cdr3_nt: TGTGCCAGCAGTTTTCGGGGGGGCTCTGGGGCCAACGTCCTGACTTTC
cdr3_aa: CASSFRGGSGANVLTF

clone_size: .
d_call: TRBD1
j_call: TRBJ1-6
v_call: TRBV10-3
cdr3_nt: TGTGCCACCACTCTACAGGGGGTGTCGAATTCACCCCTCCACTTT
cdr3_aa: CATTLQGVSNSPLHF

clone_size: .
d_call: TRBD1
j_call: TRBJ2-2
v_call: TRBV6-1
cdr3_nt: TGTGCCAGCCGTGACAGGGTCGGCACCGGGGAGCTGTTTTTT
cdr3_aa: CASRDRVGTGELFF

clone_size: .
d_call: .
j_call: TRBJ1-2
v_call: TRBV5-4
cdr3_nt: TGTGCCAGCACCCTAGAACCAAATAACTATGGCTACACCTTC
cdr3_aa: CASTLEPNNYGYTF

clone_size: .
d_call: TRBD1
j_call: TRBJ1-1
v_call: TRBV6-5
cdr3_nt: TGTGCCAGCAGCCCGTACAGGGGGAACACTGAAGCTTTCTTT
cdr3_aa: CASSPYRGNTEAFF

clone_size: .
d_call: TRBD2
j_call: TRBJ2-1
v_call: TRBV20-1
cdr3_nt: TGCAGTGCTAGTCTAGCGGATGAGCAGTTCTTC
cdr3_aa: CSASLADEQFF

clone_size: .
d_call: .
j_call: TRBJ2-2
v_call: TRBV14
cdr3_nt: TGTGCCAGCAGCCAAACAGTAGCCGGGGAGCTGTTTTTT
cdr3_aa: CASSQTVAGELFF

clone_size: .
d_call: TRBD2
j_call: TRBJ2-3
v_call: TRBV6-5
cdr3_nt: TGTGCCAGCAGTTTTTCCCGGGGGGGGACAGATACGCAGTATTTT
cdr3_aa: CASSFSRGGTDTQYF

clone_size: once
d_call: TRBD1
j_call: TRBJ1-2
v_call: TRBV10-3
cdr3_nt: TGTGCCACCTACCCTGGGGGGGGACAGGGTAACTATGGCTACACCTTC
cdr3_aa: CATYPGGGQGNYGYTF

clone_size: .
d_call: .
j_call: TRBJ2-2
v_call: TRBV7-2
cdr3_nt: TGTGCCAGCAGCTTATTTAGCGGGAACACCGGGGAGCTGTTTTTT
cdr3_aa: CASSLFSGNTGELFF

clone_size: .
d_call: .
j_call: TRBJ2-3
v_call: TRBV4-3
cdr3_nt: TGCGCCAGCAGCCAATCGGGACTGATCACAGATACGCAGTATTTT
cdr3_aa: CASSQSGLITDTQYF

clone_size: medium-sized
d_call: TRBD1
j_call: TRBJ2-7
v_call: TRBV2
cdr3_nt: TGTGCCAGCAGTGCCGGGACAGGGGGCCGGCGGGCCTACGAGCAGTACTTC
cdr3_aa: CASSAGTGGRRAYEQYF

clone_size: .
d_call: TRBD1
j_call: TRBJ2-2
v_call: TRBV15
cdr3_nt: TGTGCCACCAGAAGGGGGGACAGGGTGAACACCGGGGAGCTGTTTTTT
cdr3_aa: CATRRGDRVNTGELFF

clone_size: .
d_call: TRBD2
j_call: TRBJ2-7
v_call: TRBV7-9
cdr3_nt: TGTGCCAGCAGTCCCACTAGCGGGCTCTACGAGCAGTACTTC
cdr3_aa: CASSPTSGLYEQYF

clone_size: .
d_call: TRBD2
j_call: TRBJ2-5
v_call: TRBV5-1
cdr3_nt: TGCGCCAGCAAGGAGGGGGCGGCTAGCGGGGTACAAGAGACCCAGTACTTC
cdr3_aa: CASKEGAASGVQETQYF

clone_size: .
d_call: .
j_call: TRBJ2-3
v_call: TRBV4-1
cdr3_nt: TGCGCCAGCAGCCAGCAGGGAAGCACAGATACGCAGTATTTT
cdr3_aa: CASSQQGSTDTQYF

clone_size: .
d_call: .
j_call: TRBJ1-3
v_call: TRBV10-3
cdr3_nt: TGTGCCATCACCGACACGGCGGGAAACACCATATATTTT
cdr3_aa: CAITDTAGNTIYF

clone_size: .
d_call: TRBD1
j_call: TRBJ2-7
v_call: TRBV6-2/TRBV6-3
cdr3_nt: TGTGCCAGCAGTTACCCTTCGACAGGGGTCTACGAGCAGTACTTC
cdr3_aa: CASSYPSTGVYEQYF

clone_size: .
d_call: TRBD1
j_call: TRBJ2-7
v_call: TRBV24-1
cdr3_nt: TGTGCCACCAGTGATGCAGGGACAGGGGCCTACGAGCAGTACTTC
cdr3_aa: CATSDAGTGAYEQYF

clone_size: .
d_call: .
j_call: TRBJ2-4
v_call: TRBV7-9
cdr3_nt: TGTGCCAGCAGTCACTTGGGTGCGCCAGGGGAAAGAAACATTCAGTACTTC
cdr3_aa: CASSHLGAPGERNIQYF

clone_size: .
d_call: TRBD2
j_call: TRBJ2-3
v_call: TRBV4-2
cdr3_nt: TGTGCCAGCAGCCAAGAGACTAGCGGCACAGATACGCAGTATTTT
cdr3_aa: CASSQETSGTDTQYF

clone_size: .
d_call: .
j_call: TRBJ1-1
v_call: TRBV5-1
cdr3_nt: TGCGCCAGCAGCTTGTTCCCAGGCAACACTGAAGCTTTCTTT
cdr3_aa: CASSLFPGNTEAFF

clone_size: .
d_call: TRBD1
j_call: TRBJ1-2
v_call: TRBV18
cdr3_nt: TGTGCCAGCTCACGACCGACAGGGGCCCTCTATGGCTACACCTTC
cdr3_aa: CASSRPTGALYGYTF

clone_size: .
d_call: .
j_call: TRBJ1-2
v_call: TRBV9
cdr3_nt: TGTGCCAGCAGCGTAGCCTCGGTTGGGGACACTTCTGGCTACACCTTC
cdr3_aa: CASSVASVGDTSGYTF

clone_size: .
d_call: TRBD1
j_call: TRBJ2-1
v_call: TRBV7-9
cdr3_nt: TGTGCCAGCAGCTCGACAGGGCTTGGTTACAATGAGCAGTTCTTC
cdr3_aa: CASSSTGLGYNEQFF

clone_size: .
d_call: TRBD1
j_call: TRBJ1-3
v_call: TRBV19
cdr3_nt: TGTGCCAGTAGTATCGGGACAGGGACGTTTGGAAGTACTGGAAACACCATATATTTT
cdr3_aa: CASSIGTGTFGSTGNTIYF

clone_size: .
d_call: .
j_call: TRBJ1-6
v_call: TRBV5-1
cdr3_nt: TGCGCCAGCAGATGGGGGGTGAATTCACCCCTCCACTTT
cdr3_aa: CASRWGVNSPLHF

clone_size: .
d_call: .
j_call: TRBJ2-5
v_call: TRBV5-5
cdr3_nt: TGTGCCAGCAGCTTCCAATTCCAAGAGACCCAGTACTTC
cdr3_aa: CASSFQFQETQYF

clone_size: .
d_call: TRBD1
j_call: TRBJ1-1
v_call: TRBV7-2
cdr3_nt: TGTGCCAGCAGCCTCGGACAGGCGAACACTGAAGCTTTCTTT
cdr3_aa: CASSLGQANTEAFF

clone_size: .
d_call: .
j_call: TRBJ1-5
v_call: TRBV6-5
cdr3_nt: TGTGCCAGCAGGCGAGGGGGTGGCAATCAGCCCCAGCATTTT
cdr3_aa: CASRRGGGNQPQHF

clone_size: few
d_call: .
j_call: TRBJ1-4
v_call: TRBV18
cdr3_nt: TGTGCCAGCTCACCACCGGCGGGCAGGTTTAATGAAAAACTGTTTTTT
cdr3_aa: CASSPPAGRFNEKLFF

clone_size: .
d_call: .
j_call: TRBJ1-3
v_call: TRBV18
cdr3_nt: TGTGCCAGCTCACCGGACAGTGTTGCCGGAAACACCATATATTTT
cdr3_aa: CASSPDSVAGNTIYF

clone_size: .
d_call: TRBD1
j_call: TRBJ1-5
v_call: TRBV27
cdr3_nt: TGTGCCAGCAGTTTATCGGCAGGGGGTAGGAGCAATCAGCCCCAGCATTTT
cdr3_aa: CASSLSAGGRSNQPQHF

clone_size: .
d_call: TRBD1
j_call: TRBJ1-4
v_call: TRBV6-5
cdr3_nt: TGTGCCAGCAGTTACTCGAACAGGGGGCTTGAAAAACTGTTTTTT
cdr3_aa: CASSYSNRGLEKLFF

clone_size: .
d_call: TRBD2
j_call: TRBJ2-5
v_call: TRBV9
cdr3_nt: TGTGCCAGCAGCGTAGGGTGGGAGGGAGTTACCCAGTACTTC
cdr3_aa: CASSVGWEGVTQYF

clone_size: .
d_call: TRBD2
j_call: TRBJ2-5
v_call: TRBV5-1
cdr3_nt: TGCGCCAGCAGCTTGGCCTCGGTTAGCGGGTTAGGAGAGACCCAGTACTTC
cdr3_aa: CASSLASVSGLGETQYF

clone_size: once
d_call: TRBD2
j_call: TRBJ2-2
v_call: TRBV29-1
cdr3_nt: TGCAGCGTTGAATTTTTAGGGCTAGCGGGAGAGAACACCGGGGAGCTGTTTTTT
cdr3_aa: CSVEFLGLAGENTGELFF

clone_size: .
d_call: TRBD2
j_call: TRBJ2-3
v_call: TRBV20-1
cdr3_nt: TGCAGTGCTAGTTCTAGCGGCATCACAGATACGCAGTATTTT
cdr3_aa: CSASSSGITDTQYF

clone_size: .
d_call: .
j_call: TRBJ2-1
v_call: TRBV24-1
cdr3_nt: TGTGCCAAAGGGGGGGGCTTCATATTTCTCGACAATGAGCAGTTCTTC
cdr3_aa: CAKGGGFIFLDNEQFF